The rows below give T cell receptor beta chains drawn from one sample of a study of blood T cell repertoires in COVID-19. Here immunoSEQ multiplex PCR was the method, and the copy in TCRdb shows in-frame clones only, minus some. This table holds more than 250,000 clones, roughly 88% found once. The sample comprised peripheral blood. The receptors here all came from a woman younger than 45 with COVID-19, enrolled during active disease. CDR3s leave out the opening cysteine and the closing phenylalanine or tryptophan. A D gene is named only where the DNA matches it firmly.

D	V	J	CDR3
TRBD2	TRBV10-2	TRBJ2-1	ASSDPKLAGLYNEQF
.	TRBV6-4	TRBJ1-5	ASSPGEGQPQH
.	TRBV6-1	TRBJ1-2	ASSEARYGYT
.	TRBV28	TRBJ1-2	ASSSPGVGGYT
TRBD1	TRBV4-3	TRBJ1-3	ASSLRTGLNTIY
TRBD1	TRBV24-1	TRBJ2-2	ATSGSRDRVPGELF
TRBD1	TRBV5-1	TRBJ1-2	ASSSTGAGYT
.	TRBV5-5	TRBJ1-5	ASSFLDKNQPQH
.	TRBV18	TRBJ1-5	ASSPLAGANQPQH
.	TRBV9	TRBJ1-2	ASSVATGAGMGGYT
.	TRBV18	TRBJ1-2	ASSPDVGPANYGYT
.	TRBV3-1/TRBV3-2	TRBJ2-3	ASSHHPDTQY
.	TRBV5-5	TRBJ1-3	ASSLPLQRSGNTIY
.	TRBV9	TRBJ1-5	ASSPNQPQH
.	TRBV10-1	TRBJ2-5	ASSGGPGNQETQY
.	TRBV18	TRBJ1-5	ASSKETVSNQPQH